This T cell receptor (beta chain) is from a study of T cell responses to AZD1222 COVID-19 vaccine. Regarding this clone: The antigen is not known.

This CDR3 is 14 amino acids long. The V end was cut by 5 bases, the J end by 5 bases, with 14 bases between. Germline assignment: CDR1 SGHKS and CDR2 YYEKEE (reference sequence). Overall study findings and caveats: None of the repertoires were sampled until the peak T cell response had passed.

The data were produced by immunoSEQ multiplex PCR, yet TCRdb's version contains in-frame clones alone and is incomplete. The sample has 100,000 to 150,000 clones, 80% to 90% seen once. The V and J genes are TRBV5-5 and TRBJ1-5; D is ambiguous. The sequenced sample was peripheral blood, obtained on day 0 of AZD1222 vaccination. The TCR comes from an adult in good health. The CDR3 bases are TGTGCCAGCAGAGAAGCGGCTACCGATCAGCCCCAGCATTTT. Translation gives CASREAATDQPQHF.